A selection of T cell receptor beta chains follows, all from one sample in a study of blood T cell repertoires in COVID-19. Method: immunoSEQ multiplex PCR; TCRdb's copy keeps in-frame clones and lacks some. The sample includes 210,000 or so clones, 86% seen only once; the top ten take approximately 4.8%. Sequenced input: peripheral blood. All receptors derive from a man aged 45 to 65 with acute or convalescent COVID-19. Each CDR3 is given with its conserved first and last residue. D genes are given only for firm matches. Only some rows state a clone size, as once, few, many or a class for expanded clones.

NA	TRBV7-9	TRBJ1-2	NA	CASSSDELRALGYGYTF	TGTGCCAGCAGCTCGGACGAGTTGAGGGCTTTGGGCTATGGCTACACCTTC
NA	TRBV30	TRBJ2-2	NA	CAWTGAVNTGELFF	TGTGCCTGGACAGGGGCCGTGAACACCGGGGAGCTGTTTTTT
NA	TRBV6-1	TRBJ1-2	few	CASSEAPANYGYTF	TGTGCCAGCAGTGAAGCCCCCGCGAACTATGGCTACACCTTC
NA	TRBV7-2	TRBJ1-1	NA	CASSSEIGRVNTEAFF	TGTGCCAGCAGCTCTGAGATAGGGAGGGTGAACACTGAAGCTTTCTTT
NA	TRBV18	TRBJ1-1	NA	CASSPIPGSPKGAFF	TGTGCCAGCTCACCTATCCCGGGGAGCCCCAAGGGAGCTTTCTTT
NA	TRBV5-1	TRBJ2-2	NA	CASSFSGTTNTGELFF	TGCGCCAGCAGCTTTTCCGGGACAACGAACACCGGGGAGCTGTTTTTT
TRBD2	TRBV24-1	TRBJ2-3	once	CATSVLSGVTDTQYF	TGTGCCACCAGTGTCCTTAGCGGGGTCACAGATACGCAGTATTTT
NA	TRBV5-6	TRBJ2-3	NA	CASSHRQGGLVSDTQYF	TGTGCCAGCAGCCATCGACAGGGAGGATTGGTATCAGATACGCAGTATTTT
TRBD1	TRBV27	TRBJ2-1	NA	CASSPYRGLYNEQFF	TGTGCCAGCAGTCCCTACAGGGGGCTCTACAATGAGCAGTTCTTC
TRBD2	TRBV7-2	TRBJ2-1	NA	CASSPFGGKYNEQFF	TGTGCCAGCAGCCCCTTCGGGGGGAAATACAATGAGCAGTTCTTC
NA	TRBV10-3	TRBJ1-6	NA	CAISERGGYSSYNSPLHF	TGTGCCATCAGTGAGAGGGGAGGGTACAGCTCCTATAATTCACCCCTCCACTTT
NA	TRBV21-1	TRBJ2-7	NA	CASSKRSDYHGEQYF	TGTGCCAGCAGCAAACGTTCGGACTACCATGGGGAGCAGTACTTC
NA	TRBV5-6	TRBJ1-2	few	CASSLVTRDYGYTF	TGTGCCAGCAGCTTGGTTACGAGGGACTATGGCTACACCTTC
TRBD1	TRBV11-2	TRBJ2-7	once	CASSPHPGTGGFEQYF	TGTGCCAGCAGCCCTCACCCCGGGACAGGGGGTTTCGAGCAGTACTTC